The T cell receptor (beta chain) described here comes from a study of blood T cell repertoires in COVID-19. At the level of the study: From the United States, Italy and Spain came samples of acute and convalescent COVID-19. Sources were T cells, B-cell-depleted T cells, or PBMCs; the material itself was cDNA or gDNA.

Study processing details: Cell counts per sample came from amplifying reference gene primers. TCRdb keeps only in-frame clones here, not all; method: immunoSEQ multiplex PCR. V, J and clone size reflect that table, while D and trimming were determined from the DNA. The sample holds about 180,000 clones; around 87% are singletons and the top ten take 2.5%. The V gene lost 1 base and the J gene lost 6 bases, with 15 bases spanning the gap. The CDR3 is 16 residues long. The germline V gene encodes CDR1 KGHDR and CDR2 SFDVKD. The receptor was isolated from a man aged 35 to 55 with active or convalescent COVID-19. Sequenced: peripheral blood. The J gene is TRBJ2-1, the V gene TRBV24-1, with D perhaps matching TRBD1 (6 bases). The CDR3 protein is CATSDFDRSGINEQFF. Here the CDR3 DNA reads TGTGCCACCAGTGATTTTGACAGGTCCGGCATCAATGAGCAGTTCTTC.